The clone carrying this T cell receptor beta chain was picked up many times. The antigen is undetermined. The CDR3 is 15 residues long. Germline V gene lookup returns CDR1 SGHRS and CDR2 YFSETQ. After removal of 7 bases from V and 1 base from J, the junction contained 10 bases not matched to a gene. This sample is drawn from a study of identical twins. Study-wide points: Insertions ran lower in abundant cord blood beta clonotypes, though not in memory repertoires. Excess low generation probability was seen in twin-shared out-of-frame alpha sequences.

One entry per CDR3 protein, called by TCRdb with MiXCR from the 5' RACE reads. This sample has hundreds of thousands of distinct CDR3 sequences, with 7.1% found just once. These data were also reused for a study on yellow fever vaccine responses in identical twins. According to that study: On the reported evidence, twins' vaccine T cell responses seemed partly convergent and partly personalized.

The sample was PBMCs. The chain combines TRBV5-1 with TRBJ2-5, with 7 bases that match TRBD2. The origin of this receptor is a young woman in good health. The CDR3 region has the DNA TGCGCCAGCCTTGTCCTGGGAGGGCCCCAAGAGACCCAGTACTTC. Protein: CASLVLGGPQETQYF.